A single sample gave rise to the 23 T cell receptor beta chains below, sequenced in a study of OX40 agonist ivuxolimab in advanced cancers. Data came from immunoSEQ multiplex PCR; TCRdb stores just in-frame clones and leaves some out. The sample gives 40,000 to 50,000 clones, just under 90% of which show up once; approximately 35% is in the top ten. The specimen comprised CD4+ or CD8+ T cells sorted from blood, sampled in a trial of the OX40 agonist ivuxolimab. The receptors derive from an adult with an advanced solid tumor such as melanoma, head and neck, liver or kidney cancer.

The J gene is TRBJ2-7, the V gene TRBV19; the D gene is possibly TRBD2 (6 bases). Germline CDR1 LNHDA, CDR2 SQIVND (reference sequence). The CDR3 length is 15 residues. V lost 0 bases, J lost 5 bases, and 14 bases lay in between. The chain's CDR3 is CASSIDQPGRNEQYF. DNA of the CDR3: TGTGCCAGTAGTATAGATCAACCAGGGAGGAACGAGCAGTACTTC.

The rearrangement joins TRBV19 to TRBJ2-2; possible D gene TRBD2, 6 bases. Trimming left V 7 bases short and J 6 bases short, with 18 bases between. The CDR3 runs 15 residues. Germline V gene lookup returns CDR1 LNHDA and CDR2 SQIVND (reference sequence). This chain's CDR3 is CASKALGSGAGELFF. DNA of the CDR3: TGTGCCAGTAAGGCTCTGGGGTCGGGAGCCGGGGAGCTGTTTTTT.

The chain has TRBV7-9 and TRBJ2-6, with unresolved D. The CDR3 is 15 residues long. Germline CDR1 reads SEHNR; CDR2 reads FQNEAQ (reference sequence). V lost 2 bases and J lost 0, with 5 bases in between. The CDR3 is CASSLQISGANVLTF. CDR3 bases: TGTGCCAGCAGCTTACAGATCTCTGGGGCCAACGTCCTGACTTTC.

CDR3 amino acids: CASSEGGGLAGFSYEQYF. The DNA of the CDR3 is TGTGCCAGCAGTGAGGGAGGGGGACTAGCGGGTTTTTCCTACGAGCAGTACTTC. The genes are TRBV6-1 and TRBJ2-7, with 12 bases lining up with TRBD2. V shed 3 bases and J 1 base; nucleotides not matched to a gene: 10. CDR1 and CDR2 from the germline V gene are MNHNS and SASEGT. The CDR3 contains 18 residues.

The V call is TRBV11-3, the J call TRBJ1-2, with D maybe TRBD1 (5 bases). Germline assignment: CDR1 SGHNT and CDR2 YENEEA. This CDR3 has 13 amino acids. V dropped 4 bases and J dropped 14 bases, with 20 bases sitting between them. In DNA form, the CDR3 reads TGTGCCAGCAGCTCCCAGAACGGGACGCCTCGGACCTTC. Its protein product is CASSSQNGTPRTF.

The chain carries TRBV5-1 and TRBJ2-5; 7 nucleotides agree with TRBD2. The CDR3 consists of 13 residues. CDR1 is SGHRS and CDR2 is YFSETQ in the germline V gene. V shed 5 bases and J 5 bases; nucleotides not matched to a gene: 6. The CDR3 reads CASRFQGGETQYF. CDR3 bases: TGCGCCAGCAGGTTTCAGGGAGGGGAGACCCAGTACTTC.

This clone occurred once. The chain combines TRBV5-4 with TRBJ2-1; D remains ambiguous. Trimming removed 5 bases from V and 7 bases from J, with 7 bases in between. The V gene's germline CDR1 is SGHNT and CDR2 YYREEE (reference sequence). The CDR3 totals 11 residues. The CDR3, as DNA: TGTGCCAGCAGACTGAGGAATGAGCAGTTCTTC. This codes for CASRLRNEQFF.

The chain combines TRBV7-2 with TRBJ2-5; D uncertain. The V end was cut by 5 bases, the J end by 2 bases, with 3 bases between. The germline V gene has CDR1 SGHTA and CDR2 FQGNSA. The CDR3 is 11 amino acids. CDR3 DNA sequence: TGTGCCAGCAGCCCGCAAGAGACCCAGTACTTC. Amino acids: CASSPQETQYF. The whole variable domain, filled in from reference TRBV7-2 and TRBJ2-5, reads GAGVSQSPSNKVTEKGKDVELRCDPISGHTALYWYRQSLGQGLEFLIYFQGNSAPDKSGLPSDRFSAERTGGSVSTLTIQRTQQEDSAVYLCASSPQETQYFGPGTRLLVL.

The CDR3 spells CASSYGISGANVLTF. CDR3 DNA: TGTGCCAGCAGTTACGGGATCTCTGGGGCCAACGTCCTGACTTTC. The genes are TRBV6-6 and TRBJ2-6; D not certain. This CDR3 is 15 amino acids long. The V gene lost 2 bases and the J gene lost 0 bases, with 5 bases spanning the gap. Per germline, CDR1 MNHNY and CDR2 SVGAGI (reference sequence).

The CDR3 DNA is TGCGCCAGCAGCCAAAGGGACAGGGGGCGGACAGATACGCAGTATTTT. Its protein is CASSQRDRGRTDTQYF. V usage is TRBV23-1 and J usage is TRBJ2-3, with 12 bases matching TRBD1. TRBV23-1 is sorted into the ORF group, with uncertain function. The length of the CDR3 is 16 residues. The junction had 7 bases not matched to a gene; V was cut back by 6 bases and J by 3 bases.

This rearrangement joins TRBV30 to TRBJ2-7, with 8 nucleotides matching TRBD1. The CDR3 runs to 14 residues. J was trimmed by 2 bases and V by 2 bases; bases with no gene match: 5. From germline, CDR1 is GTSNPN and CDR2 SVGIG (reference sequence). The CDR3 sequence is CAWSIQGATYEQYF. The CDR3 region has the DNA TGTGCCTGGAGTATCCAGGGGGCCACCTACGAGCAGTACTTC.

The chain carries TRBV2 and TRBJ2-7; TRBD1 is a possible D gene (5 bases). The CDR3 consists of 12 residues. Germline loops: CDR1 SNHLY, CDR2 FYNNEI. Trimming cost V 7 bases and J 4 bases, with 11 bases left between them. CDR3 loop: CASNQGSYEQYF. The CDR3 DNA sequence: TGTGCCAGCAACCAGGGATCGTACGAGCAGTACTTC.

The chain recombines TRBV19 with TRBJ1-1; no clear D gene. CDR3 length: 13 amino acids. Germline V gene lookup returns CDR1 LNHDA and CDR2 SQIVND (reference sequence). Trimming stripped 0 bases from V and 1 base from J, with 3 bases between. This CDR3 reads CASSIDRNTEAFF. CDR3 nucleotide sequence: TGTGCCAGTAGTATAGACAGGAACACTGAAGCTTTCTTT.

This rearrangement joins TRBV28 to TRBJ1-1, with D hard to call. Germline assignment: CDR1 MDHEN and CDR2 SYDVKM. Trimming cost V 2 bases and J 8 bases, with 12 bases left between them. This CDR3 contains 13 residues. The DNA for the CDR3 is TGTGCCAGCAGTTTAGTAGGGATGTCCGAAGCTTTCTTT. Translating gives CASSLVGMSEAFF. Full variable domain (rest looked up from reference TRBV28 and TRBJ1-1): DVKVTQSSRYLVKRTGEKVFLECVQDMDHENMFWYRQDPGLGLRLIYFSYDVKMKEKGDIPEGYSVSREKKERFSLILESASTNQTSMYLCASSLVGMSEAFFGQGTRLTVV.

This clone has just a few counts. V and J are TRBV5-1 and TRBJ1-5; D remains ambiguous. Per germline, CDR1 SGHRS and CDR2 YFSETQ. V was pared by 1 base and J by 8 bases, with 16 bases between. The CDR3 spans 15 residues. The CDR3 protein is CASSLSPGTGEPQHF. CDR3 nucleotide sequence: TGCGCCAGCAGCTTGTCCCCGGGCACCGGGGAGCCCCAGCATTTT.

To note about this clone: The junction does not match germline at one end; this may be a read error. CDR3 DNA sequence: TGTGCCTGTAGGGCGGATACTATCTCTGGAATTTGGTATTTT. This codes for CACRADTISGIWYF. The genes are TRBV19 and TRBJ1-3; D remains ambiguous. The CDR3 is made up of 14 amino acids. The germline V gene has CDR1 LNHDA and CDR2 SQIVND (reference sequence).

The V gene is TRBV4-1, the J gene TRBJ1-1, with TRBD1 matching over 7 bases. Germline lookup yields CDR1 MGHRA and CDR2 YSYEKL. This CDR3 has 16 amino acids. The V gene end was trimmed by 6 bases and the J gene end by 4 bases; junction bases not matched to a gene: 14. This CDR3 is CASRKVGTARGTEAFF. Written as DNA, the CDR3 is TGCGCCAGCAGGAAGGTCGGGACAGCCCGGGGCACTGAAGCTTTCTTT.

The chain has TRBV19 and TRBJ1-5; TRBD1 might be the D (5 bases). This CDR3 region has 13 residues. V was cut by 4 bases and J by 6 bases, with 10 bases left in between. Germline values: CDR1 LNHDA, CDR2 SQIVND (reference sequence). The CDR3 DNA follows: TGTGCCAGTAGTAACACGGGGGTTCAGCCCCAGCATTTT. Its protein product is CASSNTGVQPQHF.

V is TRBV4-1 and J is TRBJ1-5; TRBD1 matches at 9 bases. V dropped 0 bases and J dropped 5; count of bases not matched to a gene: 2. The germline gives CDR1 MGHRA, CDR2 YSYEKL. This CDR3 comprises 15 residues. The CDR3 is CASSQDRQGDQPQHF. In DNA, the CDR3 is TGCGCCAGCAGCCAAGATCGACAGGGGGATCAGCCCCAGCATTTT.

The sample holds many counts of this clone. J is TRBJ1-6 and V is TRBV7-9; D might be TRBD1 (5 bases). V lost 3 bases and J 7 bases, leaving 10 bases between the germline ends. Germline V gene lookup returns CDR1 SEHNR and CDR2 FQNEAQ (reference sequence). The CDR3 totals 14 residues. The CDR3, as DNA: TGTGCCAGCAGCTTGCAGGGCGTGAATTCACCCCTCCACTTT. Its protein product is CASSLQGVNSPLHF.

This chain joins TRBV12-5 and TRBJ2-2; D is perhaps TRBD1 (5 bases). CDR3 length: 15 residues. Between the trimmed V and J ends, which lost 2 bases and 2 bases, there was a span of 9 bases. Germline V gene lookup returns CDR1 LGHNT and CDR2 FRNRAP. In DNA, the CDR3 is TGTGCTAGTGGTTTGTGGGGCGGTAACACCGGGGAGCTGTTTTTT. Its translation: CASGLWGGNTGELFF.

The chain carries TRBV7-2 and TRBJ2-7; 13 positions match TRBD2. CDR3 length equals 18 residues. V shed 0 bases, J shed 3 bases, and the junction held 8 bases outside the gene matches. In germline, CDR1 is SGHTA, CDR2 FQGNSA. CDR3 in amino acids: CASSLAGGTSGNLYEQYF. In nucleotides, the CDR3 is TGTGCCAGCAGCTTAGCGGGGGGGACTAGCGGGAACCTCTACGAGCAGTACTTC.

The chain carries TRBV7-2 and TRBJ2-5; 9 bases fit TRBD1. With V trimmed by 4 bases and J by 5 bases, 5 bases remained unmatched. Germline values: CDR1 SGHTA, CDR2 FQGNSA. This CDR3 has 14 residues. This CDR3 is CASSSDRGAETQYF. The CDR3 DNA reads TGTGCCAGCAGCTCCGACAGGGGGGCTGAGACCCAGTACTTC.